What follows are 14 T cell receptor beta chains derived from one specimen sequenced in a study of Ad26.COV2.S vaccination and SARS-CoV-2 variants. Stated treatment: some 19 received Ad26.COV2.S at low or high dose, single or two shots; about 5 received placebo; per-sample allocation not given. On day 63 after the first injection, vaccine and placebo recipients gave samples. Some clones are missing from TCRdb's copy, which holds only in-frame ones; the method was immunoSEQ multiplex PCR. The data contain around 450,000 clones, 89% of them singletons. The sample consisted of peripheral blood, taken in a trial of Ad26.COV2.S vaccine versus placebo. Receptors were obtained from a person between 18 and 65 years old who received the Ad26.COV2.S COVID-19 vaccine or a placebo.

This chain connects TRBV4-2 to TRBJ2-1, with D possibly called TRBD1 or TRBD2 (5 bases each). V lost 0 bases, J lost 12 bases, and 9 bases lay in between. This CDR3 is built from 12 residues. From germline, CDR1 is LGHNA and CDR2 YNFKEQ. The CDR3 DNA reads TGTGCCAGCAGCCAAGATACTGGGGGGCAGTTCTTC. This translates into CASSQDTGGQFF.

CDR3 region: CATSGDGARGRTQYF. CDR3 sequence (DNA): TGTGCCACCTCCGGCGACGGGGCGCGGGGCCGGACCCAGTACTTC. This rearrangement joins TRBV24-1 to TRBJ2-5, with D possibly TRBD2 on 6 matching bases. Trimming took off 9 bases at V and 7 bases at J, with 23 bases between the two ends. Looked up from germline, CDR1 is KGHDR and CDR2 is SFDVKD. The CDR3 totals 15 residues.

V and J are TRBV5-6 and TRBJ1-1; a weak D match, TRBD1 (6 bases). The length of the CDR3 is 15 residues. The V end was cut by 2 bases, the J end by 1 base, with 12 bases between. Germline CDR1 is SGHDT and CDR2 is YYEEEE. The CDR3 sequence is CASSLGGVRNTEAFF. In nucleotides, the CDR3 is TGTGCCAGCAGCTTAGGGGGGGTCAGGAACACTGAAGCTTTCTTT.

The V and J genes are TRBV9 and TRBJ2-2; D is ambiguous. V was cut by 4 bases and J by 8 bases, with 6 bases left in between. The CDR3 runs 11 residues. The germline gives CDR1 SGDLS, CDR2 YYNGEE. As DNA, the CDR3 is TGTGCCAGCAGCTTCAGGGGGGAGCTGTTTTTT. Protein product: CASSFRGELFF.

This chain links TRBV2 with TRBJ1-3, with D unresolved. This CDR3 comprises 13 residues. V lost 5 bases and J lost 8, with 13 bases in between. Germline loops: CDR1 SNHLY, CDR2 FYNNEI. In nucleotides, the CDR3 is TGTGCCAGCAGTCGGGTTCCGGGTGACACCATATATTTT. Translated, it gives CASSRVPGDTIYF.

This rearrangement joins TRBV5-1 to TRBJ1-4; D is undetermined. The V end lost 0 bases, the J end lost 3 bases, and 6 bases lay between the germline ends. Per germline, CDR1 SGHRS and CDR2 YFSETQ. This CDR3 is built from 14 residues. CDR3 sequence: CASSLARPNEKLFF. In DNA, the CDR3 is TGCGCCAGCAGCTTGGCTAGACCTAATGAAAAACTGTTTTTT. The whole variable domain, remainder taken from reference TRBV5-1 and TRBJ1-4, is KAGVTQTPRYLIKTRGQQVTLSCSPISGHRSVSWYQQTPGQGLQFLFEYFSETQRNKGNFPGRFSGRQFSNSRSEMNVSTLELGDSALYLCASSLARPNEKLFFGSGTQLSVL.

The CDR3 sequence is CASRGQGVYGYTF. The CDR3 DNA follows: TGTGCCAGCAGGGGACAGGGTGTATATGGCTACACCTTC. J is TRBJ1-2 and V is TRBV2, with TRBD1 matching 9 bases. CDR3 length: 13 amino acids. With 6 bases clipped from V and 5 bases from J, the junction kept 4 bases outside the gene matches. Germline lookup yields CDR1 SNHLY and CDR2 FYNNEI. The entire variable domain, with the rest obtained from reference TRBV2 and TRBJ1-2, is as follows: EPEVTQTPSHQVTQMGQEVILRCVPISNHLYFYWYRQILGQKVEFLVSFYNNEISEKSEIFDDQFSVERPDGSNFTLKIRSTKLEDSAMYFCASRGQGVYGYTFGSGTRLTVV.

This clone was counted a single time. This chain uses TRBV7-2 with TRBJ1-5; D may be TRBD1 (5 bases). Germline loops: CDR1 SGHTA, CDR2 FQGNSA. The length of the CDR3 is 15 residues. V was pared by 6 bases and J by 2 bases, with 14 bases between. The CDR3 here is CASSSQAFGNQPQHF. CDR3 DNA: TGTGCCAGCAGTTCACAGGCTTTTGGCAATCAGCCCCAGCATTTT.

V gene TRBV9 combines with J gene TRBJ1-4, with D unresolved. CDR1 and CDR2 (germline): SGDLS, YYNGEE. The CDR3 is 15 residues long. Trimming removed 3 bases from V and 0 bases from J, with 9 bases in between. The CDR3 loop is CASSAAGTTNEKLFF. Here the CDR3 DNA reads TGTGCCAGCAGCGCAGCAGGAACAACTAATGAAAAACTGTTTTTT.

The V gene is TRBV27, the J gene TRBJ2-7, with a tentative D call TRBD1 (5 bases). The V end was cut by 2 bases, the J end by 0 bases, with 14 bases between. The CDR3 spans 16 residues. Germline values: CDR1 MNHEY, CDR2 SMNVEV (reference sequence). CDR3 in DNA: TGTGCCAGCAGTTTAAAAGCCCACGACAGCTCCTACGAGCAGTACTTC. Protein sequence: CASSLKAHDSSYEQYF.

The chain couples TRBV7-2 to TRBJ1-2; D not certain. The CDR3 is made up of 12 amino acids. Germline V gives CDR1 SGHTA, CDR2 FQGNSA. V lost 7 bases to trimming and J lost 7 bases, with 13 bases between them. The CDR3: CASTSSGLGYTF. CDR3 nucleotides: TGTGCCAGCACCTCCTCCGGACTTGGCTACACCTTC.

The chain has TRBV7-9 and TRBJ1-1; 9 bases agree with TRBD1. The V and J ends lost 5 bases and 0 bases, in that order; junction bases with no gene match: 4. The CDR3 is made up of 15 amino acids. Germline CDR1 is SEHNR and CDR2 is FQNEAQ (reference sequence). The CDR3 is CASSLGQGMNTEAFF. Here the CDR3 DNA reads TGTGCCAGCAGCCTGGGACAGGGAATGAACACTGAAGCTTTCTTT.

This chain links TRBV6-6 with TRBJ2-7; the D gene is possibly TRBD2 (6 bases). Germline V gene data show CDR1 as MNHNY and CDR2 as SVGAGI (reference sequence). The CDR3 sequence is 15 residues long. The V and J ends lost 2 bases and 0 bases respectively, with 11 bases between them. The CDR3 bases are TGTGCCAGCAGTTACCTCGGGGGAGGCTCCTACGAGCAGTACGTC. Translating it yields CASSYLGGGSYEQYV.

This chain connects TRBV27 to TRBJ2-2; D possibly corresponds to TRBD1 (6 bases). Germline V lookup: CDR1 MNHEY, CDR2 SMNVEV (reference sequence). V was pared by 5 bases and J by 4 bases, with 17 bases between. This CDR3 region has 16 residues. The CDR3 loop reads CASSPDRSWGTGELFF. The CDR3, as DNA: TGTGCCAGCAGTCCGGACAGATCTTGGGGCACCGGGGAGCTGTTTTTT.